This T cell receptor (beta chain) was documented in a study of shared clonotypes between healthy human individuals. Each of the donors was a healthy adult who was HIV-negative and had not had a recent acute infection or vaccination. Donors comprised only Caucasian adults living in Nashville, Tennessee. This CDR3 contains 13 residues. V dropped 0 bases and J dropped 15 bases, with 14 bases sitting between them. Germline-derived CDR1 and CDR2 are LNHNV and YYDKDF (reference sequence). Per the study methods: Owing to the provision of junction-only sequences devoid of quality scores by immunoSEQ, filtering differed. Data came from immunoSEQ multiplex PCR; TCRdb stores just in-frame clones and leaves some out. The DNA gave D and trimming, while V, J and clone size come from that table. This table has about 1.1 million clones, 77% appearing once.

The sequenced material came from memory CD4+ T cells from PBMCs. The subset is: CD45RA-negative fraction. The chain couples TRBV15 to TRBJ2-2; tentatively, D is TRBD1 (5 bases). The clonotype originates from a man in his late teens or twenties in good health. Some clones in this sample may be carry-over from other donors' samples. This CDR3 is CATSRDRGRMVFF. DNA for the CDR3: TGTGCCACCAGCAGAGATAGGGGCAGAATGGTGTTTTTT.